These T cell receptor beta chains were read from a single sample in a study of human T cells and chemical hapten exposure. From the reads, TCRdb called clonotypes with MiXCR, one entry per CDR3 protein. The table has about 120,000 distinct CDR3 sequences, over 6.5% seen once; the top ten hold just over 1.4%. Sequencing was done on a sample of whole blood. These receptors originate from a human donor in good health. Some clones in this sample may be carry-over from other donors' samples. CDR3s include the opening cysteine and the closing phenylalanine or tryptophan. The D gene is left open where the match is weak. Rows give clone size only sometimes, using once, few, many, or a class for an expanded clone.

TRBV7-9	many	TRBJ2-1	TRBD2	TGTGCCAGCAGCTTGGGAGGGAGGGCCCCTTATGGCGAGCAGTTCTTC	CASSLGGRAPYGEQFF
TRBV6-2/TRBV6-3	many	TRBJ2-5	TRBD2	TGTGCCAGCAGTTACTTTATAGCGGGAGGCCACCAAGAGACCCAGTACTTC	CASSYFIAGGHQETQYF
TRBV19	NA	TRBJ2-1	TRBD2	TGTGCCAGCGGGACTAGCGGATACAATGAGCAGTTCTTC	CASGTSGYNEQFF
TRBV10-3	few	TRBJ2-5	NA	TGTGCCATCAGTCGGGAGCGTCAAGAGACCCAGTACTTC	CAISRERQETQYF
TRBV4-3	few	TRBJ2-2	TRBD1	TGCGCCAGCAGCCAAGATGACAGGGGGCAAACGACCGGGGAGCTGTTTTTT	CASSQDDRGQTTGELFF
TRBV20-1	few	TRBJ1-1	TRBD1	TGCAGTGCTAGAGACTCGGACAGGGGAATGAACACTGAAGCTTTCTTT	CSARDSDRGMNTEAFF
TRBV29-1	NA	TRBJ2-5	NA	TGCAGCGTTCGACAGCAAGAGACCCAGTACTTC	CSVRQQETQYF
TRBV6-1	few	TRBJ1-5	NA	TGTGCCAGCAGTGAAGCGCGGACCATTCAGCCCCAGCATTTT	CASSEARTIQPQHF
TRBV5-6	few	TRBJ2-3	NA	TGTGCCAGCAGCGCGGGTTTGGGGGATACGCAGTATTTT	CASSAGLGDTQYF
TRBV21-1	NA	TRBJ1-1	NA	TGTGCCAGCAGCAAACTGGACAGGGGGCTGCACACTGAAGCTTTCTTT	CASSKLDRGLHTEAFF
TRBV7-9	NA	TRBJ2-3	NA	TGTGCCAGCACCTTCAGCGGGCAGGGAGACACAGATACGCAGTATTTT	CASTFSGQGDTDTQYF
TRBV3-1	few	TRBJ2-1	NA	TGTGCCAGCAGCCAGGAATACAATGAGCAGTTCTTC	CASSQEYNEQFF
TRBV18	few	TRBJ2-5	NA	TGTGCCAGCTCACCAGGGGCAGAGACCCAGTACTTC	CASSPGAETQYF
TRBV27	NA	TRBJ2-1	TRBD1	TGTGCCAGCAGTTTAATCACAGGGGGCTCCTACAATGAGCAGTTCTTC	CASSLITGGSYNEQFF
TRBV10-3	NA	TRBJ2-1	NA	TGTGCCATCAGTGATTCGACCATCACGTATGAGCAGTTCTTC	CAISDSTITYEQFF
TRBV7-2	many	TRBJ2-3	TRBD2	TGTGCCAGCAGCTTAGTGGGGGGGGGCACAGATACGCAGTATTTT	CASSLVGGGTDTQYF
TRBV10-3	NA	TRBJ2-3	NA	TGTGCCATCAGTGAGTCGAGCTGGCCGGGGACAGATACGCAGTATTTT	CAISESSWPGTDTQYF
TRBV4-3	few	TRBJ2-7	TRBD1	TGCGCCAGCAGCCACAGGGACAGCGACTACGAGCAGTACTTC	CASSHRDSDYEQYF
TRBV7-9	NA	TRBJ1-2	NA	TGTGCCAGCAGCTTAGTAGTAGGAACTGATGGCTACACCTTC	CASSLVVGTDGYTF
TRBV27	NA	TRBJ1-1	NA	TGTGCCAGCAGTCCGGAACGGATGAACACTGAAGCTTTCTTT	CASSPERMNTEAFF
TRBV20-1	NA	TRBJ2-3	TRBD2	TGCAGTGCTAGAGATCTTAGCGGGGGTCTGACAGATACGCAGTATTTT	CSARDLSGGLTDTQYF
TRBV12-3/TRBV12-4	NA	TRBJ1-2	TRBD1	TGTGCCAGCACTCTAGAGACAGGGGGCTATGGCTACACCTTC	CASTLETGGYGYTF
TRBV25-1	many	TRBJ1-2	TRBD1	TGTGCCAGCTGGGGATCCGAGACAGGGCAGGGCTACACCTTC	CASWGSETGQGYTF
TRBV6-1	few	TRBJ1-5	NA	TGTGCCAGCAGTGAAGTGGAGGGAACGGTGATTAGCAATCAGCCCCAGCATTTT	CASSEVEGTVISNQPQHF
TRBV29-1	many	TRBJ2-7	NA	TGCAGCGTTGTCGGCAGGGGACACGAGCAGTACTTC	CSVVGRGHEQYF
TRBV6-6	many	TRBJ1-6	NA	TGTGCCAGCAGTACCGCCTGGGGCAATTCACCCCTCCACTTT	CASSTAWGNSPLHF
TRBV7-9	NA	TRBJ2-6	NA	TGTGCCAGCAGGACCTCTGGGGCCAACGTCCTGACTTTC	CASRTSGANVLTF